This record looks at one T cell receptor beta chain sequence and its context. V lost 2 bases and J lost 6, with 17 bases in between. Germline CDR1 and CDR2: LGHNA and YNFKEQ. The CDR3 loop spans 15 amino acids. From RNA transcripts, TCR beta CDR3 regions were amplified. RT-PCR in the first round (using the HTBI primer set) targeted the TCR CDR3. TCRdb reprocessed the multiplex PCR reads via MiXCR and lists one record per CDR3 protein. The data show 700,000 or so distinct CDR3 sequences, 14% seen once. This record belongs to a study of T cells in Graves' hyperthyroidism and ophthalmopathy. The sample comprised blood. This chain joins TRBV4-2 and TRBJ2-7; D call uncertain. The sequence was obtained from a woman in her 50s with Graves' ophthalmopathy. CDR3 loop: CASSQRSAAVGEQYF. CDR3 in DNA: TGTGCCAGCAGCCAAAGGTCCGCTGCCGTTGGCGAGCAGTACTTC.